These 27 T cell receptor beta chains were all obtained from the same sample, sequenced in a study of tumor-infiltrating lymphocytes in primary liver carcinoma. In addition to blood RNA drawn from unsorted whole blood, germline DNA was extracted. A constant-region primer primed TCR beta cDNA synthesis from roughly 520 ng of total RNA. ARM-PCR, slightly modified, supplied the TCR beta libraries through three nested multiplex PCR rounds. The two initial PCR rounds, roughly 10 cycles each, used TRBV1-TRBV30 forward and C-beta reverse primers. TCRdb passed the multiplex PCR reads through MiXCR, listing each CDR3 protein once. The sample carries about 310,000 distinct CDR3 sequences, around three fifths recorded once. The sequenced sample was peripheral blood. Receptors were obtained from a woman aged 25 to 45 with primary liver carcinoma and hepatitis B virus infection.

A few counts support this clonotype. The chain employs TRBV6-1 and TRBJ2-3, with D possibly being TRBD2 (5 bases). The CDR3 length is 15 residues. The germline V gene encodes CDR1 MNHNS and CDR2 SASEGT. V lost 7 bases to trimming and J lost 1 base, with 15 bases between them. This chain's CDR3 is CASNTRSPGTDTQYF. CDR3 DNA sequence: TGTGCCAGCAATACTAGGAGCCCCGGCACAGATACGCAGTATTTT.

This clonotype was seen once. This may be a read error: a much more frequent sequence differs by one nucleotide. The rearrangement links TRBV6-5 to TRBJ2-2; D may be TRBD2 (6 bases). This CDR3 contains 12 residues. V was cut by 4 bases and J by 6 bases, with 6 bases left in between. Per the germline V gene, CDR1 is MNHEY and CDR2 is SVGAGI. The CDR3 reads CASSCGAGELFF. The CDR3 DNA reads as TGTGCCAGCAGTTGCGGGGCCGGGGAGCTGTTTTTT.

This clonotype was detected only a few times. The chain links TRBV4-1 to TRBJ2-7, with a weak D call TRBD1 (5 bases). In germline, CDR1 is MGHRA, CDR2 YSYEKL. V shed 2 bases and J shed 4 bases, with 18 bases lying between them. The CDR3 runs to 16 residues. The DNA of the CDR3 is TGCGCCAGCAGCCAATTTAGTGACACTCAGGGTTACGAGCAGTACTTC. Encoded protein: CASSQFSDTQGYEQYF.

The J gene is TRBJ2-7, the V gene TRBV5-6, with 7 bases that match TRBD2. This CDR3 has 19 amino acids. Germline values: CDR1 SGHDT, CDR2 YYEEEE. V was clipped by 0 bases and J by 9 bases; unmatched bases: 24. The CDR3 sequence is CASSLGRPPGALESGGQYF. DNA for the CDR3: TGTGCCAGCAGCTTGGGCCGCCCTCCCGGGGCGCTTGAATCGGGGGGGCAGTACTTC.

The chain is built from TRBV30 and TRBJ2-5; maybe TRBD2 (6 bases). The germline V and J ends were trimmed by 2 bases and 2 bases, with 12 bases remaining between them. CDR1 is GTSNPN, CDR2 SVGIG, per germline (reference sequence). The length of the CDR3 is 14 residues. The CDR3 DNA follows: TGTGCCTGGAGTTACGGGACTTTGCAAGAGACCCAGTACTTC. Translated: CAWSYGTLQETQYF.

This clonotype was found a few times. The rearrangement links TRBV13 to TRBJ1-2, with D uncertain. V lost 5 bases and J lost 3, with 13 bases in between. The CDR3 has 14 residues. CDR1 is PRHDT, CDR2 FYEKMQ, per germline (reference sequence). Here the CDR3 reads CASSRREAYYGYTF. The CDR3 DNA reads as TGTGCCAGCAGCCGGCGGGAAGCCTACTATGGCTACACCTTC.

This chain's CDR3 is CSARAPRDQETQYF. CDR3 DNA: TGCAGTGCTAGGGCCCCGAGGGACCAAGAGACCCAGTACTTC. The chain has TRBV20-1 and TRBJ2-5, with D possibly being TRBD2 (5 bases). The germline gives CDR1 DFQATT, CDR2 SNEGSKA (reference sequence). The CDR3 is 14 amino acids. V was pared by 3 bases and J by 0 bases, with 11 bases between.

This clonotype has ten or more counts. The V call is TRBV11-2, the J call TRBJ2-2; possible D gene TRBD1, 5 bases. The CDR3 contains 16 residues. V lost 7 bases and J 6 bases, leaving 21 bases between the germline ends. Germline V gene data show CDR1 as SGHAT and CDR2 as FQNNGV. The CDR3 region is CASKLSRDGGAGELFF. The CDR3 nucleotides are TGTGCCAGCAAGCTTAGCAGGGATGGTGGTGCCGGGGAGCTGTTTTTT.

The chain is built from TRBV2 and TRBJ1-5; 8 bases map to TRBD1. With V trimmed by 5 bases and J by 3 bases, 6 bases remained unmatched. The CDR3 is made up of 15 amino acids. Germline values: CDR1 SNHLY, CDR2 FYNNEI. This CDR3 is CASSTDRGANQPQHF. The CDR3 DNA reads as TGTGCCAGCAGTACAGACAGGGGTGCCAATCAGCCCCAGCATTTT.

The CDR3 DNA is TGTGCTAGCCGCCCCAGGGGGAGCACAGATACGCAGTATTTT. Translated, it gives CASRPRGSTDTQYF. The chain links TRBV6-1 to TRBJ2-3; 7 bases align to TRBD1. The CDR3 covers 14 residues. The germline V gene encodes CDR1 MNHNS and CDR2 SASEGT.

The V and J genes are TRBV12-3 or TRBV12-4 and TRBJ2-3; 7 bases line up with TRBD1. The CDR3 has 16 residues. Trimming cost V 5 bases and J 0 bases; bases outside gene matches: 8. CDR3 protein: CASSTDRDLSTDTQYF. The CDR3 nucleotides read TGTGCCAGCAGTACTGACAGGGATCTTAGCACAGATACGCAGTATTTT.

This clonotype turned up a few times. The J gene is TRBJ1-2, the V gene TRBV5-6, with 12 nucleotides matching TRBD1. Germline CDR1 reads SGHDT; CDR2 reads YYEEEE. J was trimmed by 7 bases and V by 4 bases; bases with no gene match: 14. The CDR3 covers 17 residues. The CDR3 loop reads CASSLGTGGAGFGGYTF. CDR3 DNA sequence: TGTGCCAGCAGCCTAGGGACAGGGGGCGCGGGTTTTGGTGGCTACACCTTC.

In this sample, this clonotype turned up a few times. A junction end diverges from the germline sequence, so it may reflect a read error. This sequence joins TRBV5-1 and TRBJ2-1; 9 bases match TRBD2. The CDR3 runs to 14 residues. Germline V CDR1 and CDR2: SGHRS, YFSETQ. In DNA form, the CDR3 reads TGTGCCAGCAGGAATGAGCGGGAGGCAAATGAGCAGTTCTTC. It yields the protein CASRNEREANEQFF.

This clonotype showed up just once. A read error may be the cause here, since a much bigger clone is one base away. The V call is TRBV12-3 or TRBV12-4, the J call TRBJ1-2, with a weak D call TRBD1 (5 bases). This CDR3 region has 16 residues. As DNA, the CDR3 is TGTGTCAGCAGTTTTAATAATCGGCGGAGGGGTAATGGCTACACCTTC. Translation gives CVSSFNNRRRGNGYTF.

Remarks on this clonotype: A much larger clone lies a single base off, so this may be a read error. This rearrangement joins TRBV6-2 or TRBV6-3 to TRBJ2-3; no definite D call. The CDR3 length is 16 residues. V was pared by 5 bases and J by 3 bases, with 18 bases between. Germline CDR1 is MNHEY and CDR2 is SVGEGT. The CDR3 sequence: CASSRSVGMGTDTQYF. Here the CDR3 DNA reads TGTGCCAGCAGTAGATCAGTGGGCATGGGGACAGATACGCAGTATTTT.

Comment on this clonotype: Since a much larger clone is just one base distant, this may be a read error. As DNA, the CDR3 is TGCGCCGGCAGCCGCGTGACGACTAGCGGGATACTCAATGAGCAGTTCTTC. It is translated as CAGSRVTTSGILNEQFF. The chain combines TRBV4-1 with TRBJ2-1, with 11 bases aligning to TRBD2. This CDR3 has 17 residues. Germline V gene lookup returns CDR1 MGHRA and CDR2 YSYEKL.

This clonotype has a count of ten or more. The rearrangement uses TRBV29-1 and TRBJ2-7; 7 bases are a match to TRBD1. The V gene's germline CDR1 is SQVTM and CDR2 ANQGSEA. Unmatched junction bases numbered 21, after V lost 6 bases and J lost 7 bases. This CDR3 spans 16 amino acids. In nucleotides, the CDR3 is TGCAGCGTAATAGATGGACAGGCACTCATAGGTGGAGAGCAGTACTTC. It is translated as CSVIDGQALIGGEQYF.

This chain uses TRBV12-3 or TRBV12-4 with TRBJ1-6; D is perhaps TRBD1 (6 bases). The CDR3 has 12 amino acids. Trimming stripped 5 bases from V and 15 bases from J, with 14 bases between. The CDR3 protein is CASSAPRGLLHF. The CDR3 DNA follows: TGTGCCAGCAGTGCCCCCAGGGGCCTCCTCCACTTT.

This clonotype was found many times. This chain uses TRBV12-3 or TRBV12-4 with TRBJ1-1; D call uncertain. The CDR3 is 15 residues long. V gave up 5 bases and J gave up 6 bases, with 19 bases separating them. CDR3 residues: CASSLYAVMGAEAFF. The DNA for the CDR3 is TGTGCCAGCAGTCTTTATGCGGTAATGGGCGCTGAAGCTTTCTTT.

Note on this clonotype: A much larger clone lies one base from this, so it may be a read error. The chain combines TRBV6-1 with TRBJ2-7; the match to TRBD2 covers 13 bases. This CDR3 comprises 14 residues. The germline V gene has CDR1 MNHNS and CDR2 SASEGT. CDR3 in amino acids: CASRLGLAGDEQCF. In DNA, the CDR3 is TGTGCCAGCAGACTTGGACTAGCGGGAGACGAGCAGTGCTTC.

This clonotype was counted at least ten times. This rearrangement joins TRBV12-3 or TRBV12-4 to TRBJ1-2; D uncertain. V was clipped by 3 bases and J by 3 bases, with 11 bases between them. The length of the CDR3 is 14 residues. The CDR3 here is CASSFGRYYYGYTF. Written as DNA, the CDR3 is TGTGCCAGCAGTTTCGGCAGATACTACTATGGCTACACCTTC.

This clonotype was detected many times. This sequence joins TRBV11-2 and TRBJ2-7; maybe TRBD2 (7 bases). Germline-derived CDR1 and CDR2 are SGHAT and FQNNGV. The CDR3 sequence is 15 residues long. V lost 3 bases and J 5 bases, leaving 17 bases between the germline ends. The CDR3: CASSLGGGRANEQYF. CDR3 nucleotides: TGTGCCAGCAGCTTGGGGGGGGGCAGGGCCAACGAGCAGTACTTC.

This clonotype was seen only a few times. This CDR3 is CASSAYQGSQPQHF. The CDR3 DNA sequence: TGTGCCAGCAGCGCGTATCAGGGGAGTCAGCCCCAGCATTTT. The chain is built from TRBV7-9 and TRBJ1-5; D might be TRBD1 (6 bases). V lost 5 bases to trimming and J lost 6 bases, with 14 bases between them. The CDR3 loop spans 14 amino acids. The germline gives CDR1 SEHNR, CDR2 FQNEAQ (reference sequence).

Concerning this clonotype itself: Mismatch with germline at one junction end may stem from a read error. J is TRBJ2-6 and V is TRBV29-1; D is undetermined. The CDR3 runs to 16 residues. Germline V lookup: CDR1 SQVTM, CDR2 ANQGSEA. The CDR3 here is CTVEDGTLSGANVLTF. The CDR3 region has the DNA TGCACCGTTGAAGACGGAACCTTATCTGGGGCCAACGTCCTGACTTTC.

As concerns this clonotype: At one boundary the junction diverges from the germline segment, which might be a read error. The gene calls are TRBV11-3 and TRBJ2-7; no clear D. Germline V lookup: CDR1 SGHNT, CDR2 YENEEA. There are 15 residues in the CDR3. The CDR3 sequence: CASSTRDGISYKQYF. DNA for the CDR3: TGTGCCAGCAGCACTCGAGATGGTATCTCCTACAAGCAGTACTTC.

V gene TRBV6-2 or TRBV6-3 combines with J gene TRBJ2-7; 9 bases agree with TRBD2. The length of the CDR3 is 15 residues. The ends lost 4 bases at V and 8 bases at J; junction bases unmatched: 12. Germline V gives CDR1 MNHEY, CDR2 SVGEGT. CDR3 sequence: CASSFRGRAVDKQYF. DNA of the CDR3: TGTGCCAGCAGTTTCCGCGGGAGGGCCGTCGACAAGCAGTACTTC.

This clonotype showed up many times. This chain links TRBV29-1 with TRBJ1-1; D gene uncertain. V gave up 4 bases and J gave up 4 bases, with 4 bases separating them. There are 10 residues in the CDR3. CDR1 SQVTM and CDR2 ANQGSEA come from the germline V gene. In DNA form, the CDR3 reads TGCAGCGTTGTCGGCACTGAAGCTTTCTTT. Residues: CSVVGTEAFF.